Each of the 11 T cell receptor beta chains below was sequenced from the same sample in a study of T cells in tuberculosis. Here immunoSEQ multiplex PCR was the method, and the copy in TCRdb shows in-frame clones only, minus some. The sample lists more than 35,000 clones, about 95% seen once, with 7.5% in the top ten. The specimen was PBMCs. These receptors came from a donor aged 10-29 years with latent tuberculosis or without tuberculosis infection.

This clone has just one count. This chain uses TRBV4-1 with TRBJ1-2, with TRBD1 as a possible D gene (6 bases). Germline V CDR1 and CDR2: MGHRA, YSYEKL. The CDR3 sequence is 16 residues long. V dropped 3 bases and J dropped 2 bases, with 16 bases sitting between them. CDR3 bases: TGCGCCAGCAGCCAGCTAGCCAGGGGATCAAACTATGGCTACACCTTC. Its translation: CASSQLARGSNYGYTF.

The chain combines TRBV19 with TRBJ1-5; D is possibly TRBD1 (6 bases). The CDR3 loop spans 17 amino acids. Trimming removed 4 bases at V and 6 bases at J, with 22 bases between. CDR1 is LNHDA and CDR2 is SQIVND in the germline V gene (reference sequence). Here the CDR3 DNA reads TGTGCCAGTAGTACGGGAGGGGGGACCCCGGGCAGTCAGCCCCAGCATTTT. Amino acids: CASSTGGGTPGSQPQHF. Full variable domain (outside the CDR3, taken from reference TRBV19 and TRBJ1-5): DGGITQSPKYLFRKEGQNVTLSCEQNLNHDAMYWYRQDPGQGLRLIYYSQIVNDFQKGDIAEGYSVSREKKESFPLTVTSAQKNPTAFYLCASSTGGGTPGSQPQHFGDGTRLSIL.

In its sample, this clone was seen once. The chain has TRBV5-1 and TRBJ1-1, with unresolved D. Germline CDR1 reads SGHRS; CDR2 reads YFSETQ. Trimming took 0 bases from V and 0 from J, leaving 3 bases between them. This CDR3 spans 13 amino acids. CDR3 in amino acids: CASSLVMNTEAFF. CDR3 coding DNA: TGCGCCAGCAGCTTGGTTATGAACACTGAAGCTTTCTTT.

The rearrangement joins TRBV6-1 to TRBJ2-3; possible D gene TRBD1, 7 bases. CDR1 is MNHNS and CDR2 is SASEGT in the germline V gene. The CDR3 is 14 amino acids. Trimming left V 9 bases short and J 2 bases short, with 15 bases between. This CDR3 is CASRAGQNTDTQYF. The DNA for the CDR3 is TGTGCCAGTCGGGCGGGACAGAACACAGATACGCAGTATTTT.

This clone has only one observation. J is TRBJ2-5 and V is TRBV30; D is unclear. V lost 0 bases and J 5 bases, leaving 4 bases between the germline ends. From germline, CDR1 is GTSNPN and CDR2 SVGIG (reference sequence). The CDR3 length is 11 residues. CDR3 bases: TGTGCCTGGAGTGTGGAGGAGACCCAGTACTTC. It is translated as CAWSVEETQYF.

This rearrangement joins TRBV10-3 to TRBJ2-1; possibly TRBD2 for D (6 bases). Trimming took off 10 bases at V and 0 bases at J, with 25 bases between the two ends. CDR3 length: 18 residues. Germline V gives CDR1 ENHRY, CDR2 SYGVKD. The chain's CDR3 is CATRSGTPDPGSYNEQFF. The CDR3 nucleotides are TGTGCCACCCGCTCCGGGACTCCCGATCCCGGCTCCTACAATGAGCAGTTCTTC.

The rearrangement links TRBV21-1 to TRBJ2-3; TRBD1 is the table's D call and was not checked against the DNA. TRBV21-1 is a listed pseudogene. CDR3 length equals 16 residues. In DNA form, the CDR3 reads TGTGCCAGCAGCAAAGGTGAAGGGGGTGGCACAGATACGCAGTATTTT. Translated, it gives CASSKGEGGGTDTQYF.

The V and J genes are TRBV5-1 and TRBJ2-2; 13 nucleotides match TRBD2. CDR3 size: 16 residues. CDR1 and CDR2 from the germline V gene are SGHRS and YFSETQ. The trim removed 9 bases at V and 6 bases at J, leaving 11 bases unmatched. In DNA, the CDR3 is TGCGCCACCGGGACTAGCGGGGCCCTTGTAGCCGGGGAGCTGTTTTTT. This encodes CATGTSGALVAGELFF.

The chain recombines TRBV11-3 with TRBJ2-1, with 10 bases lining up with TRBD2. V lost 2 bases and J lost 4; bases outside the gene matches: 8. The CDR3 contains 17 residues. Germline CDR1 and CDR2: SGHNT and YENEEA. The CDR3 here is CASSLRLGLAAYNEQFF. The CDR3 region has the DNA TGTGCCAGCAGCTTAAGGCTTGGACTAGCGGCTTACAATGAGCAGTTCTTC.

V is TRBV30 and J is TRBJ1-5, with 9 bases lining up with TRBD1. Trimming cost V 7 bases and J 3 bases; bases outside gene matches: 16. CDR1 is GTSNPN and CDR2 is SVGIG in the germline V gene (reference sequence). The CDR3 covers 17 residues. CDR3 residues: CASKAPSTGGINQPQHF. DNA for the CDR3: TGTGCCTCAAAAGCCCCCTCGACAGGGGGAATCAATCAGCCCCAGCATTTT.

The chain joins TRBV12-5 to TRBJ2-1; D is possibly TRBD2 (6 bases). CDR1 and CDR2 from the germline V gene are LGHNT and FRNRAP. This CDR3 is built from 14 residues. V lost 8 bases and J lost 3, with 14 bases in between. As DNA, the CDR3 is TGTGCTAGTTCCTGGAGGGAGGTCTACAATGAGCAGTTCTTC. This translates into CASSWREVYNEQFF.